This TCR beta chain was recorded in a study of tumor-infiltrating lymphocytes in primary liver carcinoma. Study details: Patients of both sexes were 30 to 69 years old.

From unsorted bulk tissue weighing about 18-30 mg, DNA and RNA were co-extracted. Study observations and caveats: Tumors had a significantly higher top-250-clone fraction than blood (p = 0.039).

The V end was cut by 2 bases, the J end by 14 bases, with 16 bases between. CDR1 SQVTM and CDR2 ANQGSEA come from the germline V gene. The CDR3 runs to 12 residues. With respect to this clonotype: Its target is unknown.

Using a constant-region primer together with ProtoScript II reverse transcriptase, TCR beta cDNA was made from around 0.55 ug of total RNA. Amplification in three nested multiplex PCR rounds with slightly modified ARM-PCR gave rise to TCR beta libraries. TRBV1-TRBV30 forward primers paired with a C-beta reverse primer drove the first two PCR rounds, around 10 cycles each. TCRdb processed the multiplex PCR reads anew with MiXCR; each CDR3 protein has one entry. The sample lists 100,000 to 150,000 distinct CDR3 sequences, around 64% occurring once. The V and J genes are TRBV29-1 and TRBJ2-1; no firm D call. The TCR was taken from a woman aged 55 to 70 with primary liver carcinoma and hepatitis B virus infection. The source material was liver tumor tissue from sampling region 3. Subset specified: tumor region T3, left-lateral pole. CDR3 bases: TGCAGCGTTGAATTATACTCGGGCCATAAGTTCTTC. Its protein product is CSVELYSGHKFF.